This T cell receptor (beta chain) emerged from a study of T cell repertoires in cytomegalovirus infection. Study in general: Matching HLA type, along with CMV infection, was indicated by public TCR beta signatures. Notes on the study in general: Dominant in the ex vivo response were TCR beta clonotypes restricted by HLA-C and specific for CMV. Individuals carrying CMV plus the relevant HLA were identified by cumulative frequency of public TCR beta families.

Between the trimmed V and J ends, which lost 1 base and 6 bases, there was a span of 7 bases. The CDR3 length is 13 residues. Each CDR3 protein gets one entry after TCRdb re-called the reads with MiXCR. The sample lists about 200,000 distinct CDR3 sequences, about a tenth seen once, with 4.6% in the top ten. This clonotype was recorded a few times. Its antigen is currently unknown. The rearrangement uses TRBV12-3 or TRBV12-4 and TRBJ2-1, with D possibly called TRBD1 or TRBD2 (5 bases each). The source of this sequence is a human donor in good health (CMV status not recorded). Some clones in this sample may be carry-over from other donors' samples. The sequenced material came from PBMCs. CDR3 in DNA: TGTGCCAGCAGTTTAGTAGGGACCAATGAGCAGTTCTTC. This codes for CASSLVGTNEQFF.